This paragraph reports one TCR beta chain. This record comes from a study of blood T cell repertoires in COVID-19. About the study: The United States, Italy and Spain provided the acute and convalescent COVID-19 samples. T cells, B-cell-depleted T cells, or PBMCs supplied cDNA or gDNA.

In the authors' workflow: Reference gene primer amplification in the assay estimated nucleated cell counts. Generated by immunoSEQ multiplex PCR, the TCRdb table keeps only in-frame clones and is missing some. Clone size and the V and J calls come from that table; the DNA yielded D and trimming. This sample has over 65,000 clones, with around 86% found just once. The V gene's germline CDR1 is SNHLY and CDR2 FYNNEI. Trimming shortened V by 6 bases and J by 3 bases, and 9 bases separated the two germline ends. The CDR3 is made up of 12 amino acids. The chain carries TRBV2 and TRBJ2-7; D not certain. Sequencing used peripheral blood. The source of this sequence is a man older than 75 with acute or convalescent COVID-19. The chain's CDR3 is CASSLTDYEQYF. CDR3 coding DNA: TGTGCCAGCAGCTTGACTGACTACGAGCAGTACTTC.